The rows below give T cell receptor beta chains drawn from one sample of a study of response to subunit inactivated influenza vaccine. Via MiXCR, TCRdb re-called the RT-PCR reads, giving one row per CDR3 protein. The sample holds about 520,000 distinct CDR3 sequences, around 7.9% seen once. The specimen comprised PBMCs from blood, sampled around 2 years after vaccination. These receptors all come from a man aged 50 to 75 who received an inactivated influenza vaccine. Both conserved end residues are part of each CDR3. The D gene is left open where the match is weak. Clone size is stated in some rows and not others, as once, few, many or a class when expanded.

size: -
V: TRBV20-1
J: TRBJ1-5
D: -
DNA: TGCAGTGCTAGAGAGGGCAGGGTACATCAGCCCCAGCATTTT
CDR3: CSAREGRVHQPQHF

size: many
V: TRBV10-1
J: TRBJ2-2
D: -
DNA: TGCGCCAGCAGTGATGGTACCGGGGAGCTGTTTTTT
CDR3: CASSDGTGELFF

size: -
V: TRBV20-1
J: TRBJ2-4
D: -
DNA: TGCAGTGCTAGAGACGCCTACTCTGCCAAAAACATTCAGTACTTC
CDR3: CSARDAYSAKNIQYF

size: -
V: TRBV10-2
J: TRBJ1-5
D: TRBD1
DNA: TGCGCCACCAGGGACAGGGTCGACCAGCCCCAGCATTTT
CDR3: CATRDRVDQPQHF

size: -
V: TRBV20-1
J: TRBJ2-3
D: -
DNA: TGCTGTGCTAGAGACGGGAGACTGGACGAATGGTCAGATACGCAGTATTTT
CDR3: CCARDGRLDEWSDTQYF

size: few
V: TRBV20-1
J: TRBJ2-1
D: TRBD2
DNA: TGCAGTGCTGGGACTAGCGGGAGTTACAATGAGCAGTTCTTC
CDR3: CSAGTSGSYNEQFF

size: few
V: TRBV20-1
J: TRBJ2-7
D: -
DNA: TGCAGTGCTAGTCGATCTAACTACGAGCAGTACTTC
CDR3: CSASRSNYEQYF

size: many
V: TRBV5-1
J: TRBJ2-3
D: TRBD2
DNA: TGCGCCAGCAGCTTGGAAATAGCGGGATCTACAGATACGCAGTATTTT
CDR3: CASSLEIAGSTDTQYF

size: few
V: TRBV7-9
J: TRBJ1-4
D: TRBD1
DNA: TGTGCCAGCAGCTGGGGACAGGCTCGAAATGAAAAACTGTTTTTT
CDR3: CASSWGQARNEKLFF

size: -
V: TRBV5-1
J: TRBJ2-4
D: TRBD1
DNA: TGCGCCAGCAGCGAAGATGGGACAGGGAAAAACATTCAGTACTTC
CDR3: CASSEDGTGKNIQYF

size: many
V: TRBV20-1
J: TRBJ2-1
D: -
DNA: TGCAGTGTGCCCAAGGCGGGGGCCAAATGGTGGCAGTTCTTC
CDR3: CSVPKAGAKWWQFF

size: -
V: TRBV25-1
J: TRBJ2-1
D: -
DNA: TGTGCCAGCAGTGACGGACGAGCGGAACTCTCCTACAATGAGCAGTTCTTC
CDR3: CASSDGRAELSYNEQFF

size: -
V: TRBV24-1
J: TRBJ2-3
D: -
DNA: TGTGCCACCAGTGCCGACTTCCAGGGGAGAGGGGATACGCAGTATTTT
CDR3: CATSADFQGRGDTQYF

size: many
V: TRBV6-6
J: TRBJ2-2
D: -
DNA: TGTGCCAGCAGATCCGTGGACACCGGGGAGCTGTTTTTT
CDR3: CASRSVDTGELFF

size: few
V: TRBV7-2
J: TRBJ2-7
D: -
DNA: TGTGCCAGCAGCTTAAACCGTAACGAGCAGTACTTC
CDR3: CASSLNRNEQYF

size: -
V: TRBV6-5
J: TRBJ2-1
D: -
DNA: TGTGCCAGCAGTTACTCTAATTCCCGGGGACAGTTCTTC
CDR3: CASSYSNSRGQFF

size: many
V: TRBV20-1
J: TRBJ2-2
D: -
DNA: TGCAGTGCTCATTCCCCGGGATTGAACACCGGGGAGCTGTTTTTT
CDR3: CSAHSPGLNTGELFF

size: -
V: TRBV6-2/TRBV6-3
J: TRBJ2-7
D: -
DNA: TGTGCCAGCAGGTCAAGGAGCTCCTACGAGCAGTACTTC
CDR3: CASRSRSSYEQYF

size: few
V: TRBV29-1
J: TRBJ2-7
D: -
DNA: TGCAGCGCGGGGCCACAGGGAAGGAGGGAGCAGTACTTC
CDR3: CSAGPQGRREQYF

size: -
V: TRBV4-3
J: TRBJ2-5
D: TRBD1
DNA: TGCGCCAGCAGCCAAAACCCCGGGACAGGGGCAGAGACCCAGTACTTC
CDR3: CASSQNPGTGAETQYF

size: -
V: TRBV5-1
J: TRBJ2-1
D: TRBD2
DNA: TGCGCCAGCAGCTTCACTAGCGGGAGGAATGAGCAGTTCTTC
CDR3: CASSFTSGRNEQFF

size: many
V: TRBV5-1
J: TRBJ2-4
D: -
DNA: TGCGCCAGCAGCTTGCATAGTGGATTAGCCAAAAACATTCAGTACTTC
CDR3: CASSLHSGLAKNIQYF

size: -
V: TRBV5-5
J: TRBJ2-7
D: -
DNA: TGTGCCAGCACCGGGACCAGAGCCTTCGAGGGCGAGCAGTACTTC
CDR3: CASTGTRAFEGEQYF

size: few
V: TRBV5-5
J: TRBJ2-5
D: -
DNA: TGTGCCAGCAGCTTGCCGACAGTACAAGAGACCCAGTACTTC
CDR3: CASSLPTVQETQYF

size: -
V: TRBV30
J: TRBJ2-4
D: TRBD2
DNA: TGTGCCTGGAGTGTACGTCTTTGGGCTAGCGGGAGGTCGTCCGGTAAAAACATTCAGTACTTC
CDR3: CAWSVRLWASGRSSGKNIQYF

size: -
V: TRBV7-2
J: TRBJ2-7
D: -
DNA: TGTGCCAGCAGCTTAGAGGGCCAGGGAACCTACGAGCAGTACTTC
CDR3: CASSLEGQGTYEQYF

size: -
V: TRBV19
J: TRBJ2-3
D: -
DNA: TGTGCCAGTAGTATTTCTCTTAAGACGGTGGGGACGCAGTATTTT
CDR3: CASSISLKTVGTQYF

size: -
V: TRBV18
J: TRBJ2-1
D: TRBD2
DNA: TGTGCCAGCTCACGGGGACTAGCGGGAGCTCTGCCCTACAATGAGCAGTTCTTC
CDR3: CASSRGLAGALPYNEQFF

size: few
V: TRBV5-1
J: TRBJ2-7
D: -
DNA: TGCGCCAGCAGAGGGGGGGCCCAAGGCACTTACGAGCAGTACTTC
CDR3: CASRGGAQGTYEQYF

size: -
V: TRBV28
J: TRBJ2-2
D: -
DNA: TGTGCCAGCAGTTCCAACAGGGTCCAGGGGCTGTTTTTT
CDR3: CASSSNRVQGLFF

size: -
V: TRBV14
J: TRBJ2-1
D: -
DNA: TGTGCCAGCAGCAGGATTAACAATGAGCAGTTCTTC
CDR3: CASSRINNEQFF

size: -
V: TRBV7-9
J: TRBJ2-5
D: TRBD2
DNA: TGTGCCAGCAGCTTAATGAGTAGCGGGCAAGAGACCCAGTACTTC
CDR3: CASSLMSSGQETQYF

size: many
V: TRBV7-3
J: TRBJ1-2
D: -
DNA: TGTGCCAGCAGCCCCGGCGCGGAGGGAAAAGGCTATGGCTACACCTTC
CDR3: CASSPGAEGKGYGYTF

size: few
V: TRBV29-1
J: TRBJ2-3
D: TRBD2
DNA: TGCAGCAGTACCGGGACTACCGACCCCGGGGATACGCAGTATTTT
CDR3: CSSTGTTDPGDTQYF

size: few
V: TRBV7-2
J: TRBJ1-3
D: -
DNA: TGTGCCAGCAGACGGGACCCTGGAAACACCATATATTTT
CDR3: CASRRDPGNTIYF

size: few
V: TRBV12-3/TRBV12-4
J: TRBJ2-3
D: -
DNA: TGTGCCAGCAGTCCTCGACATCTAGCTAGCACAGATACGCAGTATTTT
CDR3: CASSPRHLASTDTQYF

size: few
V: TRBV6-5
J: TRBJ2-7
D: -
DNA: TGTGCCAGCAGTTTAACAGGCTCCCTGCTCCACTTC
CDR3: CASSLTGSLLHF

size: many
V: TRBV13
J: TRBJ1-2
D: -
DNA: TGTGCCAGCAGCTTGATGGAGCCTAACTATGGCTACACCTTC
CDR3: CASSLMEPNYGYTF

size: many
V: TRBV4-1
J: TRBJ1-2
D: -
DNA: TGCGCCAGCAGCCGGGGGGACACTGACTATGGCTACACCTTC
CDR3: CASSRGDTDYGYTF

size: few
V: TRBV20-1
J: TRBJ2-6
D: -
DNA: TGCAGTGCACCCGAGGTCCTATCTGGGGCCAACGTCCTGACTTTC
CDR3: CSAPEVLSGANVLTF

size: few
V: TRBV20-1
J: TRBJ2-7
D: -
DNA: TGCAGTGCTAGAGGCAGGTCCCACGAGCAGTACTTC
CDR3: CSARGRSHEQYF

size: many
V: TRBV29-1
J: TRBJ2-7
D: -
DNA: TGCAGCGCTACATCGACGGAATCCTACGAGCAGTACTTC
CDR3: CSATSTESYEQYF

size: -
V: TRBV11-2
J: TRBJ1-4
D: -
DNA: TGTGCCAGCAGTCACAGAGTCGGCGAAAAACTGTTTTTT
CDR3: CASSHRVGEKLFF

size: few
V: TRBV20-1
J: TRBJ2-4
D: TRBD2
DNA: TGCAGTGCTAGGGGGATCCAGCGGGGTAACATTCAGTACTTC
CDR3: CSARGIQRGNIQYF

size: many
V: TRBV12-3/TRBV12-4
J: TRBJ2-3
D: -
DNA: TGTGCCAGCAGTTCGGAGGTTGGCACAGATACGCAGTATTTT
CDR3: CASSSEVGTDTQYF

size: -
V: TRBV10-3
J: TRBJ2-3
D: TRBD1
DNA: TGTGCCATCAGTGGACAGGGGCCAGATACGCAGTATTTT
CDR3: CAISGQGPDTQYF

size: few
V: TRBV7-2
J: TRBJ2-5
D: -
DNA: TGTGCCAGCAGCTCGGGGCGCCAAGAGACCCAGTACTTC
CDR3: CASSSGRQETQYF

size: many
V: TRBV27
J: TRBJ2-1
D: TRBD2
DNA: TGTGCCAGCAGTGGACTAGCGGGAGGCCCCTACAATGAGCAGTTCTTC
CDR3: CASSGLAGGPYNEQFF